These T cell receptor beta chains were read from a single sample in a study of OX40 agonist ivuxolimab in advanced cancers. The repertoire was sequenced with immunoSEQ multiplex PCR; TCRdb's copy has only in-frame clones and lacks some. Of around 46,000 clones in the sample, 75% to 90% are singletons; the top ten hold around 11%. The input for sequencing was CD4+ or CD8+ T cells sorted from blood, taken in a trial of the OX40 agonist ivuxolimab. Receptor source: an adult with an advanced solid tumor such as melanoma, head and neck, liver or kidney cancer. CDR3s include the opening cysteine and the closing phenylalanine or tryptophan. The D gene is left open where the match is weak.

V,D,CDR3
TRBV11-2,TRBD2,CASSSRAGGSSGANVLTF
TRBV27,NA,CASNPGGRWETQYF
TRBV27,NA,CASSPGGGETQYF
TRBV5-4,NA,CASSHPSGSTDTQYF
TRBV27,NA,CASSPPGRIYEQYF
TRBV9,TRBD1,CASSGAPAGTGSHEQYF
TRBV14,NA,CASSQDLGTQYF
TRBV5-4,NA,CASSLPGYGYTF
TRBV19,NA,CASSFPAGANVLTF
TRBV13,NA,CASSPPRGRGELFF
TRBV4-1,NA,CASSQDGEGNYGYTF
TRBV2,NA,CAATVNEKLFF
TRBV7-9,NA,CASSLFGGEGTDTQYF
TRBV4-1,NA,CASSQGRPNEQYF